The subject of this entry is one T cell receptor beta chain. The target antigen is unknown. This specimen comes from a study of post-analysis software for immune sequencing data. Study at large: Relapsing-remitting, secondary progressive and progressive-relapsing courses of multiple sclerosis were included.

Notes on the study in general: When compared against controls, multiple sclerosis patients showed significantly lower normalized Chao1 diversity. Samples from one preparation batch, clustered by F measure, grouped strongly together. Among several TRBV segments more frequent in patients than controls were TRBV5-6, TRBV5-1 and TRBV20-1.

Tagging with unique molecular identifiers was a feature of the TCR beta cDNA libraries. When about 1 to 11 million T cells were used, they gave approximately 530,000 cDNA molecules. TCRdb independently ran MiXCR on the PCR reads; one entry per CDR3 protein. The top ten clones hold about an eighth of a sample with about 500,000 distinct CDR3 sequences, around 40% of them seen once. Trimming shortened V by 3 bases and J by 4 bases, and 9 bases separated the two germline ends. Germline CDR1 reads SEHNR; CDR2 reads FQNEAQ (reference sequence). The CDR3 spans 14 residues. The V call is TRBV7-9, the J call TRBJ1-4; tentative D call: TRBD1 (5 bases). This sequence originates from a girl aged 5 to 17 with multiple sclerosis. Sequences were obtained from blood. The CDR3 loop is CASSLGDGNEKLFF. DNA of the CDR3: TGTGCCAGCAGCTTGGGGGACGGTAATGAAAAACTGTTTTTT. Using reference TRBV7-9 and TRBJ1-4 for the parts outside the CDR3, the full variable domain is DTGVSQNPRHKITKRGQNVTFRCDPISEHNRLYWYRQTLGQGPEFLTYFQNEAQLEKSRLLSDRFSAERPKGSFSTLEIQRTEQGDSAMYLCASSLGDGNEKLFFGSGTQLSVL.